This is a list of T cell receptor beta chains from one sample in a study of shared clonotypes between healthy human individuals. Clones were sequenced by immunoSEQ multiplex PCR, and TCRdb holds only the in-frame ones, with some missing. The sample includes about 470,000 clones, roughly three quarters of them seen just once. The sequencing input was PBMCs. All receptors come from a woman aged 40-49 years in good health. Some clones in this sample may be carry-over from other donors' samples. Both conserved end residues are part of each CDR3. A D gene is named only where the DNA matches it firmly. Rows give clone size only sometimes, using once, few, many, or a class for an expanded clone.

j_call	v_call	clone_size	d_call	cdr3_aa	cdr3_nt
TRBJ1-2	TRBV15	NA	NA	CATSRDGAANYGYTF	TGTGCCACCAGCAGAGATGGAGCAGCTAACTATGGCTACACCTTC
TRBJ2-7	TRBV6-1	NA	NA	CASSDLEATGYEQYF	TGTGCCAGCAGTGATTTAGAGGCGACCGGATACGAGCAGTACTTC
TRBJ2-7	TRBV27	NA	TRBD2	CASNHTSGRSGEQYF	TGTGCCAGCAACCACACTAGCGGGAGGTCTGGAGAGCAGTACTTC
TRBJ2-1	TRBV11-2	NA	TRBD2	CASSLHSGTSYNEQFF	TGTGCCAGCAGCCTTCATAGCGGGACTTCCTACAATGAGCAGTTCTTC
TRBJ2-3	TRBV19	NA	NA	CASRDRSDTQYF	TGTGCCAGTAGGGACCGTTCTGATACGCAGTATTTT
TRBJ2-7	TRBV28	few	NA	CASSLGPSSSYEQYF	TGTGCCAGCAGTTTAGGTCCCTCTAGCTCCTACGAGCAGTACTTC
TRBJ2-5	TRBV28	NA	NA	CATLQGLETQYF	TGTGCCACCTTACAGGGTTTGGAGACCCAGTACTTC
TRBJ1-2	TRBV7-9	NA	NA	CASSPPGWGYTF	TGTGCCAGCAGCCCTCCCGGGTGGGGCTACACCTTC
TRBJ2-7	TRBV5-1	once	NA	CASSLGGVRVEQYF	TGCGCCAGCAGCTTAGGCGGGGTCCGGGTCGAGCAGTACTTC
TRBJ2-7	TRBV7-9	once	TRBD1	CASSSRTGLSYEQYF	TGTGCCAGCAGCTCCCGGACAGGTCTGTCCTACGAGCAGTACTTC
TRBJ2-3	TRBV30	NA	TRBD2	CAGVGEGIRTQYF	TGTGCCGGGGTAGGGGAGGGGATAAGGACGCAGTATTTT
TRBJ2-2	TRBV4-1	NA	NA	CASSQDPKKQETGELFF	TGCGCCAGCAGCCAAGACCCAAAAAAACAGGAAACCGGGGAGCTGTTTTTT
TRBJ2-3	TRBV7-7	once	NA	CASSLGLGTDTQYF	TGTGCTAGCAGCTTAGGGCTAGGCACAGATACGCAGTATTTT
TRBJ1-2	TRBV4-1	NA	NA	CAGSQEHRVSDYGYTF	TGCGCCGGCAGCCAAGAACATCGGGTATCGGATTATGGCTACACCTTC
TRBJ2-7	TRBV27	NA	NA	CASSPGQASSYEQYF	TGTGCCAGCAGTCCAGGACAAGCGAGCTCCTACGAGCAGTACTTC
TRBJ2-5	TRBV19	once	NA	CASSIEGAQYF	TGTGCCAGTAGTATAGAGGGGGCCCAGTACTTC
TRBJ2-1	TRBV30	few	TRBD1	CAWSDGQGPYNEQFF	TGTGCCTGGAGTGACGGACAGGGGCCGTACAATGAGCAGTTCTTC